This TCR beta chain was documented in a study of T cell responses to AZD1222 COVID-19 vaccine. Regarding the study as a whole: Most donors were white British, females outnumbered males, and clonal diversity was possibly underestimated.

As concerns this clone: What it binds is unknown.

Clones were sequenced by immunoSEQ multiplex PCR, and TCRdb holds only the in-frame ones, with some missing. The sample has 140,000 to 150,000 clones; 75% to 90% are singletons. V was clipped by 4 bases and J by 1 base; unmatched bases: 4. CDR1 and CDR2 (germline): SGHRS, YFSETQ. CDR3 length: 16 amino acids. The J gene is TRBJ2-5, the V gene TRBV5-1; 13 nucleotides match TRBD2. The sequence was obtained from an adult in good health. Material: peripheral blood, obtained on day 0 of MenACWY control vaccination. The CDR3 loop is CASSGGLAGIQETQYF. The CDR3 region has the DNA TGCGCCAGCAGCGGGGGACTAGCGGGAATCCAAGAGACCCAGTACTTC.